This T cell receptor beta chain emerged from a study of T cell responses to AZD1222 COVID-19 vaccine. Sequencing was performed with immunoSEQ multiplex PCR; in TCRdb, only in-frame clones are kept and a portion is missing. The data contain 100,000 to 150,000 clones, approximately 91% of them seen just once; the ten biggest clones take up 1.1%. This CDR3 has 14 amino acids. Germline V gene lookup returns CDR1 SGHRS and CDR2 YFSETQ. The germline V and J ends were trimmed by 0 bases and 1 base, with 6 bases remaining between them. The chain is built from TRBV5-1 and TRBJ2-3; perhaps TRBD1 as D (6 bases). The sample consisted of peripheral blood, taken 28 days after the second AZD1222 dose. The receptor was isolated from an adult who received the AZD1222 COVID-19 vaccine. This CDR3 is CASSLDRGTDTQYF. The CDR3 DNA is TGCGCCAGCAGCTTGGACAGGGGCACAGATACGCAGTATTTT.